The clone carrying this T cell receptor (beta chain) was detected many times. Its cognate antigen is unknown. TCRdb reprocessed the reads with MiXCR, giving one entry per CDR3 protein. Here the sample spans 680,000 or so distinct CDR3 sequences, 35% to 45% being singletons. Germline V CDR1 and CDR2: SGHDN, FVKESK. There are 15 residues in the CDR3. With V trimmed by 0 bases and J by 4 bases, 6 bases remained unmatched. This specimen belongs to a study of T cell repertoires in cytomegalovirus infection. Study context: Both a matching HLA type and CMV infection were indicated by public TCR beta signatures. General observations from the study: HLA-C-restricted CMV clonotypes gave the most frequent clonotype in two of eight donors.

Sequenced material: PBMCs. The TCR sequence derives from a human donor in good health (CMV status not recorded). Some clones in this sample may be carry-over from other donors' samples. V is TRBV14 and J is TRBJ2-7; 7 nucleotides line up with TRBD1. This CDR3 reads CASSQETGLKYEQYF. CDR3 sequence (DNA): TGTGCCAGCAGCCAAGAGACAGGGTTGAAATACGAGCAGTACTTC.